This T cell receptor (beta chain) was sequenced during a study of cytomegalovirus exposure and HLA in healthy donors. The CDR3 covers 13 residues. Trimming took off 6 bases at V and 7 bases at J, with 15 bases between the two ends. Germline CDR1 MNHNS, CDR2 SASEGT. Broader study findings: Across donors, presence/absence analyses took sequencing depth to be roughly uniform. The sole available immune exposure information was CMV serostatus.

The sample holds one count of this clone. Its specificity is unknown. The PCR employed 60 Vbeta primers together with 13 Jbeta primers. Some clones are missing from TCRdb's copy, which holds only in-frame ones; the method was immunoSEQ multiplex PCR. The sample includes about 67,000 clones, around four fifths of them seen just once. The V gene is TRBV6-1, the J gene TRBJ1-1; possible D gene TRBD1, 6 bases. This TCR derives from a man aged 40-55 years in good health and CMV-seronegative. Sequencing was done on a sample of PBMCs. CDR3 nucleotide sequence: TGTGCCAGCAGCCCCGGACAGTATGATGAAGCTTTCTTT. It codes for CASSPGQYDEAFF.